These 15 T cell receptor beta chains were all obtained from the same sample, sequenced in a study of blood T cell repertoires in COVID-19. Only in-frame clones appear in the TCRdb table, and some are missing; sequencing was by immunoSEQ multiplex PCR. The sample contains roughly 250,000 clones, 88% of which appear only once. The sequencing sample was made of PBMCs or T cells enriched from blood (not recorded which). The receptors come from a woman aged 50 to 60 who had recovered from COVID-19.

The rearrangement joins TRBV9 to TRBJ1-1; D is possibly TRBD1 (5 bases). Germline loops: CDR1 SGDLS, CDR2 YYNGEE. Between the trimmed V and J ends, which lost 0 bases and 4 bases, there was a span of 10 bases. CDR3 size: 14 residues. The CDR3 spells CASSVAGGGTEAFF. CDR3 DNA sequence: TGTGCCAGCAGCGTAGCTGGGGGGGGCACTGAAGCTTTCTTT.

The chain is built from TRBV30 and TRBJ1-6; TRBD1 matches 7 bases. The V gene end was trimmed by 4 bases and the J gene end by 0 bases; junction bases not matched to a gene: 3. The CDR3 spans 15 residues. Germline CDR1 GTSNPN, CDR2 SVGIG (reference sequence). For the CDR3, the DNA is TGTGCCTGGAAGGACAGGAGCTCCTATAATTCACCCCTCCACTTT. It is translated as CAWKDRSSYNSPLHF.

The V call is TRBV27, the J call TRBJ1-2; 7 bases line up with TRBD1. V trimming: 6 bases; J trimming: 8 bases; junction bases outside the gene matches: 15. CDR3 length: 15 amino acids. CDR1 and CDR2 (germline): MNHEY, SMNVEV (reference sequence). The CDR3 region is CASRRTGQTSGGYTF. CDR3 coding DNA: TGTGCCAGCAGAAGGACAGGACAAACCTCTGGCGGCTACACCTTC.

The chain joins TRBV11-1 to TRBJ2-3; perhaps TRBD2 as D (7 bases). Deletions cut 6 bases from V and 0 bases from J, with 10 bases between. This CDR3 contains 14 residues. Germline V gene sequence: CDR1 SGHAT, CDR2 FQDESV (reference sequence). The CDR3 nucleotides read TGTGCCAGCAGTCGGGGGGCAAGCACAGATACGCAGTATTTT. Translating gives CASSRGASTDTQYF.

In its sample, this clone was seen once. The chain employs TRBV11-3 and TRBJ2-1, with D tentatively TRBD2 (5 bases). V lost 6 bases, J lost 8 bases, and 11 bases lay in between. In germline, CDR1 is SGHNT, CDR2 YENEEA. The CDR3 has 12 residues. CDR3 sequence: CASSPSEDEQFF. The CDR3 bases are TGTGCCAGCAGTCCCTCGGAGGATGAGCAGTTCTTC.

The CDR3 DNA reads as TGCAGTGCTAGTTGGGGACTCCACCTTTCAAACTATGGCTACACCTTC. This gives the protein CSASWGLHLSNYGYTF. The chain is built from TRBV20-1 and TRBJ1-2; D might be TRBD1 (5 bases). The CDR3 covers 16 residues. The V and J ends lost 3 bases and 2 bases respectively, with 19 bases between them. Germline-derived CDR1 and CDR2 are DFQATT and SNEGSKA (reference sequence).

This CDR3 is CAGRTGPSSIYGYTF. The CDR3 DNA follows: TGTGCCGGGAGGACAGGCCCTTCCTCCATCTATGGCTACACCTTC. The chain couples TRBV2 to TRBJ1-2, with 7 bases identical to TRBD1. The germline gives CDR1 SNHLY, CDR2 FYNNEI. Trimming removed 11 bases from V and 4 bases from J; junction bases left unmatched: 16. CDR3 size: 15 residues.

Here the CDR3 DNA reads TGTGCCAGCAGCTTACGCGGGGGGATATCCGTGGGCACTGAAGCTTTCTTT. Translation gives CASSLRGGISVGTEAFF. The rearrangement links TRBV7-9 to TRBJ1-1; tentative D call: TRBD1 (5 bases). Trimming pared 2 bases from V and 4 bases from J, leaving 20 bases between. The CDR3 length is 17 residues. CDR1 and CDR2 (germline): SEHNR, FQNEAQ (reference sequence).

The genes are TRBV12-3 or TRBV12-4 and TRBJ1-5, with 8 bases lining up with TRBD1. The CDR3 is made up of 12 amino acids. Unmatched junction bases numbered 2, after V lost 6 bases and J lost 7 bases. The CDR3 DNA sequence: TGTGCCAGCAGCAGGGGGCCCCAGCCCCAGCATTTT. Translation: CASSRGPQPQHF.

The gene calls are TRBV10-2 and TRBJ2-2; 10 positions match TRBD2. This CDR3 contains 16 residues. The germline CDR1 and CDR2 sequences are WSHSY and SAAADI. V lost 7 bases and J lost 6; bases outside the gene matches: 11. CDR3 DNA: TGCGCCAGCAAGCTCTCAGCGGGAGGGCCTTCCGGGGAGCTGTTTTTT. This sequence encodes CASKLSAGGPSGELFF.

This clone was detected only once. The chain couples TRBV7-9 to TRBJ1-5, with unresolved D. The CDR3 loop spans 13 amino acids. Trimming removed 4 bases at V and 7 bases at J, with 11 bases between. The V gene's germline CDR1 is SEHNR and CDR2 FQNEAQ (reference sequence). The CDR3 is CASSSGREQPQHF. The CDR3 region has the DNA TGTGCCAGCAGCTCAGGACGGGAACAGCCCCAGCATTTT.

The chain has TRBV5-4 and TRBJ1-2; 9 bases agree with TRBD1. The CDR3 contains 17 residues. CDR1 is SGHNT and CDR2 is YYREEE in the germline V gene (reference sequence). V shed 5 bases and J 5 bases; nucleotides not matched to a gene: 16. The CDR3 region is CASRKGQGTLFFYGYTF. The CDR3 nucleotides are TGTGCCAGCAGAAAGGGACAGGGCACCCTCTTTTTTTATGGCTACACCTTC. Looking up the rest from reference TRBV5-4 and TRBJ1-2 gives the full variable domain: ETGVTQSPTHLIKTRGQQVTLRCSSQSGHNTVSWYQQALGQGPQFIFQYYREEENGRGNFPPRFSGLQFPNYSSELNVNALELDDSALYLCASRKGQGTLFFYGYTFGSGTRLTVV.

The chain recombines TRBV4-1 with TRBJ1-3; D is possibly TRBD1 (5 bases). The CDR3 has 15 amino acids. The ends were cut back, 4 bases at V and 2 bases at J, with 12 bases in the middle. Germline V gives CDR1 MGHRA, CDR2 YSYEKL. Written as DNA, the CDR3 is TGCGCCAGCAGCCGCGCACAGGCTCCTGGAAACACCATATATTTT. Translating it yields CASSRAQAPGNTIYF.

V and J are TRBV7-9 and TRBJ1-5; 10 bases are a match to TRBD1. Germline V gene lookup returns CDR1 SEHNR and CDR2 FQNEAQ (reference sequence). The V and J ends lost 5 bases and 1 base, in that order; junction bases with no gene match: 2. The CDR3 consists of 15 residues. CDR3 DNA: TGTGCCAGCAGCCGGGACAGGGGAAGCAATCAGCCCCAGCATTTT. This translates into CASSRDRGSNQPQHF.

CDR3 in DNA: TGTGCCAGCAGCCCAAGGAAGAGGTACTCCTACAATGAGCAGTTCTTC. Amino acid sequence: CASSPRKRYSYNEQFF. The rearrangement links TRBV7-8 to TRBJ2-1; D is undetermined. CDR3 length: 16 amino acids. Germline CDR1 reads SGHVS; CDR2 reads FQNEAQ. V was trimmed by 5 bases and J by 0 bases, leaving 14 bases between them.